This TCR beta chain was observed in a study of beta chain features in type 1 diabetes. Notes on the study in general: When Type 1 diabetes patients were examined, their TCRB CDR3s proved moderately but significantly shorter in all four CD4+ subsets.

This clone was detected a few times. The target antigen is unknown. This sample also contains other DNA sequences that code for the same CDR3. From germline, CDR1 is SGHTA and CDR2 FQGNSA. The V end lost 1 base, the J end lost 2 bases, and 5 bases lay between the germline ends. This CDR3 contains 13 residues. Reverse transcribing all isolated RNA meant expressed TCRB transcripts were sequenced. Only in-frame clones appear in the TCRdb table, and some are missing; sequencing was by immunoSEQ multiplex PCR. The sample shows hundreds of thousands of clones, over 12% of them seen only once. The sequence came from a man younger than 30 with type 1 diabetes. The rearrangement links TRBV7-2 to TRBJ2-5; D ambiguous. What was sequenced was naive CD4+ T cells from blood. The CDR3 here is CASSLGQQETQYF. In nucleotides, the CDR3 is TGTGCCAGCAGCTTAGGGCAGCAAGAGACCCAGTACTTC.